The 17 T cell receptor beta chains in this list originate from one sample, sequenced in a study of early T cells in non-severe SARS-CoV-2 infection. A single record per CDR3 protein comes from TCRdb applying MiXCR to the 5' RACE reads. The sample shows about 60,000 distinct CDR3 sequences, roughly an eighth of them seen only once. The sample consisted of whole blood. These receptors were taken from an adult who was a healthcare worker with PCR-confirmed SARS-CoV-2 infection or an uninfected control (not recorded which).

The table lists this clonotype with many counts. The chain carries TRBV11-2 and TRBJ2-5, with 11 bases fitting TRBD2. The CDR3 loop spans 15 amino acids. V gave up 4 bases and J gave up 5 bases; unmatched junction bases: 6. Germline CDR1 SGHAT, CDR2 FQNNGV. The CDR3: CASSYGTSGAETQYF. DNA for the CDR3: TGTGCCAGCAGCTACGGGACTAGCGGAGCTGAGACCCAGTACTTC.

The V call is TRBV29-1, the J call TRBJ2-2; 13 bases are a match to TRBD2. J lost 3 bases, V lost 2 bases, and 15 bases had no gene match. The CDR3 is 20 residues long. The germline V gene encodes CDR1 SQVTM and CDR2 ANQGSEA. The CDR3 protein is CSVEWVSGLAGPGHTGELFF. The CDR3 DNA follows: TGCAGCGTTGAATGGGTCTCGGGACTAGCGGGACCAGGTCACACCGGGGAGCTGTTTTTT.

The genes are TRBV5-1 and TRBJ2-7; D is unresolved. Trimming removed 2 bases at V and 0 bases at J, with 6 bases between. Germline values: CDR1 SGHRS, CDR2 YFSETQ. This CDR3 has 13 residues. CDR3 protein: CASSLHNSYEQYF. The DNA of the CDR3 is TGCGCCAGCAGCTTACACAACTCCTACGAGCAGTACTTC.

This clonotype was recorded many times. The chain couples TRBV7-2 to TRBJ2-2, with D perhaps matching TRBD1 (7 bases). Looked up from germline, CDR1 is SGHTA and CDR2 is FQGNSA. CDR3 size: 14 residues. Trimming cost V 5 bases and J 3 bases, with 10 bases left between them. The CDR3, as DNA: TGTGCCAGCAGCCAGGGGGGTTACACCGGGGAGCTGTTTTTT. It specifies CASSQGGYTGELFF.

This clonotype has a handful of counts. The V gene is TRBV7-9, the J gene TRBJ2-3; D perhaps matches TRBD1 (5 bases). The length of the CDR3 is 19 residues. Germline V CDR1 and CDR2: SEHNR, FQNEAQ (reference sequence). Trimming left V 5 bases short and J 2 bases short, with 26 bases between. This CDR3 is CASSPRGEWTLAITDTQYF. CDR3 DNA sequence: TGTGCCAGCAGCCCGAGAGGAGAATGGACACTTGCTATCACAGATACGCAGTATTTT.

This clonotype appeared many times. The rearrangement uses TRBV27 and TRBJ1-5; D uncertain. Germline CDR1 MNHEY, CDR2 SMNVEV (reference sequence). V lost 2 bases and J 3 bases, leaving 5 bases between the germline ends. The CDR3 extends over 13 amino acids. The CDR3, as DNA: TGTGCCAGCAGTTTACAGCCCAATCAGCCCCAGCATTTT. This encodes CASSLQPNQPQHF.

The CDR3 bases are TGCAGTGCTAGAGGGGAGGACACTGAAGCTTTCTTT. It specifies CSARGEDTEAFF. This chain connects TRBV20-1 to TRBJ1-1, with D unclear. CDR3 length: 12 residues. Germline V gives CDR1 DFQATT, CDR2 SNEGSKA (reference sequence). Trimming cost V 1 base and J 3 bases, with 6 bases left between them.

This clonotype showed up many times. This sequence joins TRBV4-3 and TRBJ1-2; D is ambiguous. Trimming stripped 0 bases from V and 5 bases from J, with 7 bases between. CDR3 length: 13 residues. CDR1 is LGHNA, CDR2 YSLEER, per germline. The CDR3 bases are TGCGCCAGCAGCCAAGATGGGGAATATGGCTACACCTTC. Protein sequence: CASSQDGEYGYTF.

This clonotype was seen a few times. The chain has TRBV18 and TRBJ1-5, with no clear D. The CDR3 is 13 amino acids. CDR1 is KGHSH and CDR2 is LQKENI in the germline V gene. The V end lost 2 bases, the J end lost 8 bases, and 10 bases lay between the germline ends. The CDR3 protein is CASSPGEDEPQHF. The DNA of the CDR3 is TGTGCCAGCTCACCAGGGGAGGATGAGCCCCAGCATTTT.

The sample holds a few counts of this clonotype. The rearrangement links TRBV28 to TRBJ2-3; TRBD2 matches at 10 bases. Trimming took 7 bases from V and 4 from J; bases not matched to a gene: 5. This CDR3 has 14 residues. Germline V gene sequence: CDR1 MDHEN, CDR2 SYDVKM. The CDR3 region has the DNA TGTGCCAGCACCCGAGCGGGAGGGGCAGATACGCAGTATTTT. Translated, it gives CASTRAGGADTQYF.

This clonotype was seen a single time. It is likely a read error, because the conserved phenylalanine at the end of the CDR3 is missing. The chain couples TRBV6-5 to TRBJ1-2, with D hard to call. Germline CDR1 MNHEY, CDR2 SVGAGI. Trimming took off 6 bases at V and 6 bases at J, with 14 bases between the two ends. The CDR3 runs 13 residues. The CDR3 loop is CASSYEGGDGYTC. DNA for the CDR3: TGTGCCAGCAGCTACGAGGGTGGTGATGGCTACACCTGC.

About this clonotype: The junction departs from germline at one end; a sequencing error may be responsible. The chain has TRBV29-1 and TRBJ1-2, with D hard to call. The CDR3 has 9 residues. Germline CDR1 reads SQVTM; CDR2 reads ANQGSEA. The DNA of the CDR3 is TGCAGCGGGGAATTGCCGGGCTACTTC. Protein product: CSGELPGYF.

This clonotype was detected a few times. A read error may account for a junction end that differs from germline. V usage is TRBV5-4 and J usage is TRBJ2-6; a weak D match, TRBD1 (5 bases). This CDR3 is built from 15 residues. Germline loops: CDR1 SGHNT, CDR2 YYREEE (reference sequence). The CDR3 DNA follows: TGTGCCAGCAGCGAGGATGGGGCTGGGGCCAACGTCCTGATTTTC. It yields the protein CASSEDGAGANVLIF.

This clonotype showed up many times. The rearrangement links TRBV7-9 to TRBJ1-1, with TRBD1 identical over 9 bases. Germline CDR1 reads SEHNR; CDR2 reads FQNEAQ (reference sequence). CDR3 size: 17 residues. The V gene end was trimmed by 5 bases and the J gene end by 3 bases; junction bases not matched to a gene: 13. CDR3 in amino acids: CASSGRPGQGGYTEAFF. The CDR3 region has the DNA TGTGCCAGCAGCGGTAGGCCGGGACAGGGAGGGTACACTGAAGCTTTCTTT.

This clonotype was observed many times. V and J are TRBV28 and TRBJ2-1; a possible D gene is TRBD2 (6 bases). Trimming took 8 bases from V and 0 from J, leaving 23 bases between them. This CDR3 is built from 18 residues. The germline V gene encodes CDR1 MDHEN and CDR2 SYDVKM. CDR3 sequence (DNA): TGTGCCAGCCTGCGGGGTGGGGCTAACCGCATCTCCTACAATGAGCAGTTCTTC. Amino acid sequence: CASLRGGANRISYNEQFF.

This chain uses TRBV11-2 with TRBJ2-1, with D tentatively TRBD2 (5 bases). The CDR3 is 15 residues long. CDR1 and CDR2 from the germline V gene are SGHAT and FQNNGV. Trimming pared 4 bases from V and 8 bases from J, leaving 18 bases between. DNA of the CDR3: TGTGCCAGCAGCTGGGTCCTAGCTAGGGTCGATGAGCAGTTCTTC. Translation: CASSWVLARVDEQFF.

This clonotype has a handful of counts. V usage is TRBV6-1 and J usage is TRBJ1-5, with 7 positions matching TRBD1. V dropped 6 bases and J dropped 0; count of bases not matched to a gene: 5. Germline assignment: CDR1 MNHNS and CDR2 SASEGT. This CDR3 is 15 amino acids long. The CDR3 bases are TGTGCCAGCAGCAGGACAGGAGGTAGCAATCAGCCCCAGCATTTT. It yields the protein CASSRTGGSNQPQHF.